One and the same sample provided the 4 T cell receptor beta chains below, sequenced in a study of blood T cell repertoires in COVID-19. The protocol was immunoSEQ multiplex PCR, while the TCRdb copy is restricted to in-frame clones and leaves out a portion. In the table there are 130,000 to 150,000 clones, more than 75% of which are singletons. The sequencing sample was made of peripheral blood. The receptors originated from a woman aged 70-85 years with COVID-19, enrolled during active disease.

This chain connects TRBV6-2 or TRBV6-3 to TRBJ1-6; TRBD1 matches 10 bases. The CDR3 loop spans 15 amino acids. V dropped 5 bases and J dropped 8; count of bases not matched to a gene: 6. CDR1 is MNHEY and CDR2 is SVGEGT in the germline V gene. CDR3 sequence reads: CASSGTGDSYSPLHF. CDR3 coding DNA: TGTGCCAGCAGTGGGACAGGGGATTCGTATTCACCCCTCCACTTT.

The V and J genes are TRBV6-1 and TRBJ2-7, with 9 bases matching TRBD1. V shed 6 bases and J 2 bases; nucleotides not matched to a gene: 2. Germline CDR1 reads MNHNS; CDR2 reads SASEGT. CDR3 size: 13 residues. The CDR3 DNA reads as TGTGCCAGCAGGGGGACAGGGACCTACGAGCAGTACTTC. Translated: CASRGTGTYEQYF.

The rearrangement links TRBV30 to TRBJ2-3, with D perhaps matching TRBD2 (6 bases). The CDR3 has 13 amino acids. V lost 5 bases and J lost 4, with 13 bases in between. CDR1 is GTSNPN, CDR2 SVGIG, per germline (reference sequence). The CDR3 region is CAWGQRRADTQYF. The CDR3 DNA reads TGTGCCTGGGGTCAAAGGAGGGCAGATACGCAGTATTTT. Based on the CDR3 plus reference TRBV30 and TRBJ2-3, the full variable domain is SQTIHQWPATLVQPVGSPLSLECTVEGTSNPNLYWYRQAAGRGLQLLFYSVGIGQISSEVPQNLSASRPQDRQFILSSKKLLLSDSGFYLCAWGQRRADTQYFGPGTRLTVL.

V gene TRBV4-2 combines with J gene TRBJ2-6; 10 bases are shared with TRBD1. Germline-derived CDR1 and CDR2 are LGHNA and YNFKEQ. The V and J ends lost 1 base and 1 base, in that order; junction bases with no gene match: 4. The CDR3 totals 18 residues. This CDR3 reads CASSQARQGASGANVLTF. The CDR3, as DNA: TGTGCCAGCAGCCAAGCTCGACAGGGGGCTTCTGGGGCCAACGTCCTGACTTTC.